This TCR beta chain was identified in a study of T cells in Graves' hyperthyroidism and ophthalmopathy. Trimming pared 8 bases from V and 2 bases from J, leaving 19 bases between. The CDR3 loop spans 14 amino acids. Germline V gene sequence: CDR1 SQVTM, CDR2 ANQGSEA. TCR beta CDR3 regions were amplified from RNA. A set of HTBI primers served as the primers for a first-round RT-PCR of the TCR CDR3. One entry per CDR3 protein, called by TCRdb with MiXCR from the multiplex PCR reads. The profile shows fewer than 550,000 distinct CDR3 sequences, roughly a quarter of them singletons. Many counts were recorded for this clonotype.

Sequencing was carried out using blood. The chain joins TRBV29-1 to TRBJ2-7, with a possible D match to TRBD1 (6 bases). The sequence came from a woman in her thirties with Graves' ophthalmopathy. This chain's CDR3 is CSILYDRPPYEQYF. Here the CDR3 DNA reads TGCAGCATCCTGTATGACAGGCCCCCCTACGAGCAGTACTTC.